This T cell receptor beta chain originates from a study of response to subunit inactivated influenza vaccine. Study observations and caveats: Seasonal influenza vaccination, on each occasion, was suggested by the authors to recruit few new T cells.

Trimming removed 4 bases from V and 2 bases from J, with 10 bases in between. CDR3 length: 13 residues. The germline gives CDR1 DFQATT, CDR2 SNEGSKA (reference sequence). TCRdb redid the calling of the RT-PCR reads with MiXCR, one entry per CDR3 protein. Here the sample spans approximately 230,000 distinct CDR3 sequences, 12% being singletons. In the case of this clonotype: Its specificity is not known.

Sequencing used non-naive T cells sorted from PBMCs, obtained 14 to 15 days before vaccination. The sequence came from a man between 45 and 60 years old who received an inactivated influenza vaccine. V usage is TRBV20-1 and J usage is TRBJ2-3; D gene ambiguous. The CDR3 DNA is TGCAGTGCTAACGACTTAGACACAGATACGCAGTATTTT. The encoded protein is CSANDLDTDTQYF.